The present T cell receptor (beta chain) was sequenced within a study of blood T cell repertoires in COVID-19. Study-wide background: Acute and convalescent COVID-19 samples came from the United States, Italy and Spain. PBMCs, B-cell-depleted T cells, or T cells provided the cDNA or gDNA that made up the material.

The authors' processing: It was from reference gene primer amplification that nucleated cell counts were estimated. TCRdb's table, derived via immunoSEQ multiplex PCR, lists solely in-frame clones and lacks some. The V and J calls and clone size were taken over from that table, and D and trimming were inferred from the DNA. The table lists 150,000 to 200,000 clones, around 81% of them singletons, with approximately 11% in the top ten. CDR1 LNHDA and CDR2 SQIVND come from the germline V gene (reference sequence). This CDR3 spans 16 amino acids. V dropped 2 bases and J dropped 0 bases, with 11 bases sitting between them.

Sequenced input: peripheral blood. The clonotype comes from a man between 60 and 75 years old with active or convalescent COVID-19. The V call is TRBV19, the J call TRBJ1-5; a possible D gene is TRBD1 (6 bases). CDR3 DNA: TGTGCCAGTAGTATAACGACAGGAGATAGCAATCAGCCCCAGCATTTT. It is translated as CASSITTGDSNQPQHF.